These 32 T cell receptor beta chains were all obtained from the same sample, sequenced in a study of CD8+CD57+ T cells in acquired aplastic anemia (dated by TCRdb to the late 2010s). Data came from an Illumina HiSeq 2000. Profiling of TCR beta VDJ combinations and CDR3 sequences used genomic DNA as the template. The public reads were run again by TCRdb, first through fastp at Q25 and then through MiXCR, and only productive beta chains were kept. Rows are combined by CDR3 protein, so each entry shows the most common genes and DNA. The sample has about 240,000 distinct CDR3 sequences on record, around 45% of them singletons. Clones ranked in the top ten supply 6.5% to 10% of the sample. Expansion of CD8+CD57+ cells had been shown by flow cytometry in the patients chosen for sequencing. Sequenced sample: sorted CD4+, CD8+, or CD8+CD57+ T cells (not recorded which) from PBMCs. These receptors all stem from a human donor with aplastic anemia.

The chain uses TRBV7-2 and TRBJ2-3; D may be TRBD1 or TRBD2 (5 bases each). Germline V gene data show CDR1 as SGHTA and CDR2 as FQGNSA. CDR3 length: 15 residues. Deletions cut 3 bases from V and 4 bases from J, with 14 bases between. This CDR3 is CASSLQRGGSDTQYF. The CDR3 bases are TGTGCCAGCAGCTTGCAGAGGGGCGGGTCAGATACGCAGTATTTT.

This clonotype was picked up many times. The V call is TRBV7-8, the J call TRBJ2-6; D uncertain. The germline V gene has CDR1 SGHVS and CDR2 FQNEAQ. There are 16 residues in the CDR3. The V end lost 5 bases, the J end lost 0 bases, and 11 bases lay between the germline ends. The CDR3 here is CASSRKDSSGANVLTF. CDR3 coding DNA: TGTGCCAGCAGCCGGAAAGACTCCTCTGGGGCCAACGTCCTGACTTTC.

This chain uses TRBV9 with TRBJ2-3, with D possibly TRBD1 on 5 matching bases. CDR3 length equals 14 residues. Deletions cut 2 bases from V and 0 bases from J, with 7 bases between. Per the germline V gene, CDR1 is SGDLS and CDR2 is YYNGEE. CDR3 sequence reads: CASSVQGSTDTQYF. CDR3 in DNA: TGTGCCAGCAGCGTCCAGGGAAGCACAGATACGCAGTATTTT.

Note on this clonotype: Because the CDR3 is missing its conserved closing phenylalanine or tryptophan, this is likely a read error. The CDR3 region has the DNA TGTGCCAGCATTCCCCTCGGGGGGCGCACTGAAGCTTTCCTT. Encoded protein: CASIPLGGRTEAFL. The genes are TRBV11-2 and TRBJ1-1, with D possibly being TRBD1 (6 bases). The CDR3 sequence is 14 residues long. Germline assignment: CDR1 SGHAT and CDR2 FQNNGV. Trimming stripped 7 bases from V and 4 bases from J, with 16 bases between.

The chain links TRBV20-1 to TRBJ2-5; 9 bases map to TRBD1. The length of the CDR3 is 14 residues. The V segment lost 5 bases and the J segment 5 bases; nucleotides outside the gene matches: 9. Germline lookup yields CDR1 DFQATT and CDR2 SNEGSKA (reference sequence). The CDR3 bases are TGCAGTGCTCCCGGGACAGGGAATAGGGAGACCCAGTACTTC. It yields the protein CSAPGTGNRETQYF.

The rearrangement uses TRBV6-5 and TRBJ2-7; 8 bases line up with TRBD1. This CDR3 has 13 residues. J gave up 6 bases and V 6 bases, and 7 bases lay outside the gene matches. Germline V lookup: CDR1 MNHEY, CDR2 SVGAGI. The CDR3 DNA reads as TGTGCCAGCAGCCGACGAGACAGGGGCGAGCAGTACTTC. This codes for CASSRRDRGEQYF.

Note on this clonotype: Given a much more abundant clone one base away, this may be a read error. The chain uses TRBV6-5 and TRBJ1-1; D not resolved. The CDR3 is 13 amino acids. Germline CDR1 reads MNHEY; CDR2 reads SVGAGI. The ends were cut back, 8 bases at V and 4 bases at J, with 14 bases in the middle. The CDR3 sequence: CASGDRTATEAFF. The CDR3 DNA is TGTGCCAGCGGTGACCGGACGGCCACTGAAGCTTTCTTT.

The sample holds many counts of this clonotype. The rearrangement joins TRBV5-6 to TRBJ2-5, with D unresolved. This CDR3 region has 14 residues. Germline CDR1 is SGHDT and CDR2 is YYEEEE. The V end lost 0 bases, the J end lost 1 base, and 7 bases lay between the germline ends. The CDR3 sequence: CASSLGQLQETQYF. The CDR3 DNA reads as TGTGCCAGCAGCTTGGGCCAGCTCCAAGAGACCCAGTACTTC.

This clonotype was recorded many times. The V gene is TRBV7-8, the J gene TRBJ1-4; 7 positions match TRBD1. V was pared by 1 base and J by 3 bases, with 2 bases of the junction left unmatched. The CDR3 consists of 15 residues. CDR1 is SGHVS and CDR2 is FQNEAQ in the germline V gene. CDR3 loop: CASSLEGASNEKLFF. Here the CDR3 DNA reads TGTGCCAGCAGCTTAGAGGGGGCGTCTAATGAAAAACTGTTTTTT.

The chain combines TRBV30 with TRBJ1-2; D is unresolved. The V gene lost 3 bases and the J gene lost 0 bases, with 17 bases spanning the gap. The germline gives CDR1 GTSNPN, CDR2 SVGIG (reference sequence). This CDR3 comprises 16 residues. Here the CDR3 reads CAWSPPNREANYGYTF. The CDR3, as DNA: TGTGCCTGGAGCCCTCCCAACCGAGAAGCTAACTATGGCTACACCTTC.

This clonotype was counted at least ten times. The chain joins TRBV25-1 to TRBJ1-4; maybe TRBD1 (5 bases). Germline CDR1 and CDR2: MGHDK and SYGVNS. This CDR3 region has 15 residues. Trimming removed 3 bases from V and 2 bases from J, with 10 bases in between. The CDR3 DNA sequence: TGTGCCAGCAGTGAGGGGGAATGGACTAATGAAAAACTGTTTTTT. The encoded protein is CASSEGEWTNEKLFF.

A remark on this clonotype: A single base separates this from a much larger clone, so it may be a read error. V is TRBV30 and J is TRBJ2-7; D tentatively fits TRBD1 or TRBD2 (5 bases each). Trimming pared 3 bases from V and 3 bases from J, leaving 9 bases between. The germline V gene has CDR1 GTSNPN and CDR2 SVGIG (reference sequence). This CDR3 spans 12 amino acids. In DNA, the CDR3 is TGTGCCTGGAGCGGGGCAGGCTACGAGCAGTACTTC. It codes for CAWSGAGYEQYF.

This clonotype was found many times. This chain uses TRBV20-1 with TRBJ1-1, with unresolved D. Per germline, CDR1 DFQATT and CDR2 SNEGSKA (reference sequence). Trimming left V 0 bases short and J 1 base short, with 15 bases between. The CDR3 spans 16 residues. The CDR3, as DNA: TGCAGTGCTAGAGACTTCAACCTGCACGCGAACACTGAAGCTTTCTTT. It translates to CSARDFNLHANTEAFF.

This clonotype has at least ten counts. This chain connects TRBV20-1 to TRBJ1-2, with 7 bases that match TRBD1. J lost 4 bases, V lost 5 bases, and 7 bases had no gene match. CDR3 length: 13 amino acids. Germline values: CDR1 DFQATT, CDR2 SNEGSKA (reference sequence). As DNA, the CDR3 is TGCAGTGCTGGCTCCCGGGACAGCTATGGCTACACCTTC. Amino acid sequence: CSAGSRDSYGYTF.

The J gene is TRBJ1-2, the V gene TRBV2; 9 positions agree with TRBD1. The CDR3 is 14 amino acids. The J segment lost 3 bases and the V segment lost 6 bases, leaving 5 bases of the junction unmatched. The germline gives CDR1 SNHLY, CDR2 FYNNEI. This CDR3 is CASSRTGADYGYTF. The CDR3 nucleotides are TGTGCCAGCAGCAGGACAGGGGCGGACTATGGCTACACCTTC.

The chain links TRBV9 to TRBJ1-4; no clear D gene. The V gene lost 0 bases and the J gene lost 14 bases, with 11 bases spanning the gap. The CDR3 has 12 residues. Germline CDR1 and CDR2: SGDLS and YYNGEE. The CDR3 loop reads CASSVEGTVLFF. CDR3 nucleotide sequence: TGTGCCAGCAGCGTAGAGGGCACGGTTCTGTTTTTT.

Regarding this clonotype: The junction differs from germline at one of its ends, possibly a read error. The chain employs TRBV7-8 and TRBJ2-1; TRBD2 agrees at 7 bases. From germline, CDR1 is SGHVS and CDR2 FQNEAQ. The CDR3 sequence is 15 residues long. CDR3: CAGSLGPAGHNEQFF. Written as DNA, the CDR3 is TGTGCCGGCAGCTTAGGGCCAGCGGGACACAATGAGCAGTTCTTC.

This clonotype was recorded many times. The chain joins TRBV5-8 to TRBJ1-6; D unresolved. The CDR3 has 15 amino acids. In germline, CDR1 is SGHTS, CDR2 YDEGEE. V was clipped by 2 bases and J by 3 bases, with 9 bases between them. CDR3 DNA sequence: TGTGCCAGCAGCTTAAGGCAGGTCTATAATTCACCCCTCCACTTT. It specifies CASSLRQVYNSPLHF.

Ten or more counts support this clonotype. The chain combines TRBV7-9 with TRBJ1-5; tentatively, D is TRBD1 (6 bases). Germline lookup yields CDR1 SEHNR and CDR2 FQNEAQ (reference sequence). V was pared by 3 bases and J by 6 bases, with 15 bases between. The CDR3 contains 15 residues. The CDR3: CASSLYAGAGQPQHF. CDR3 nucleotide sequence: TGTGCCAGCAGCTTGTACGCAGGGGCTGGTCAGCCCCAGCATTTT. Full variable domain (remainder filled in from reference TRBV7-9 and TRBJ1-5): DTGVSQNPRHKITKRGQNVTFRCDPISEHNRLYWYRQTLGQGPEFLTYFQNEAQLEKSRLLSDRFSAERPKGSFSTLEIQRTEQGDSAMYLCASSLYAGAGQPQHFGDGTRLSIL.

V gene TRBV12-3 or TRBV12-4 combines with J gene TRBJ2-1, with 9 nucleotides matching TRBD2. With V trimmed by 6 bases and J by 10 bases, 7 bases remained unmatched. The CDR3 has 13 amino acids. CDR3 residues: CASSPGTSWEQFF. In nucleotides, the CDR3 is TGTGCCAGCAGCCCCGGGACTAGCTGGGAGCAGTTCTTC.

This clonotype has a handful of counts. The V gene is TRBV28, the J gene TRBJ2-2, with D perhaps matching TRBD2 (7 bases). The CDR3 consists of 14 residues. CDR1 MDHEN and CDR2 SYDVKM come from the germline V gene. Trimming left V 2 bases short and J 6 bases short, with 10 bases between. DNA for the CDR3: TGTGCCAGCAGTTTAGCGGGGGCATCCGGGGAGCTGTTTTTT. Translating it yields CASSLAGASGELFF.

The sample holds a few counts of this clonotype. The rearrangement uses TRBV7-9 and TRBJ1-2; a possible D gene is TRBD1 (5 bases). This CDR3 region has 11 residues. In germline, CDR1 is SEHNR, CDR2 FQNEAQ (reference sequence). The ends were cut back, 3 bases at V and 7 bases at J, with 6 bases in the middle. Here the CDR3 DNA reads TGTGCCAGCAGCTTTGGGGGTGGCTACACCTTC. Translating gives CASSFGGGYTF. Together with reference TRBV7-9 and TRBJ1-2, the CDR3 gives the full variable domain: DTGVSQNPRHKITKRGQNVTFRCDPISEHNRLYWYRQTLGQGPEFLTYFQNEAQLEKSRLLSDRFSAERPKGSFSTLEIQRTEQGDSAMYLCASSFGGGYTFGSGTRLTVV.

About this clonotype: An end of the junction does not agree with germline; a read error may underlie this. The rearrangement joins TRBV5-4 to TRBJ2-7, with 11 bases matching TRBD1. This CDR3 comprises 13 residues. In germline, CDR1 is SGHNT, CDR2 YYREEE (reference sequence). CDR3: CASSAGQGGEQYF. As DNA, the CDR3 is TGCGCCAGCAGCGCGGGACAGGGGGGCGAGCAGTACTTC.

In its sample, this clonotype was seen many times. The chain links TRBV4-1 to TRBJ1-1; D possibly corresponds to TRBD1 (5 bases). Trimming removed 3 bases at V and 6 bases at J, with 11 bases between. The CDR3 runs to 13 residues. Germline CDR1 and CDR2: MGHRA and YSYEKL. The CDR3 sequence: CASSHPGGAEAFF. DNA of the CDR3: TGCGCCAGCAGCCACCCGGGGGGGGCTGAAGCTTTCTTT.

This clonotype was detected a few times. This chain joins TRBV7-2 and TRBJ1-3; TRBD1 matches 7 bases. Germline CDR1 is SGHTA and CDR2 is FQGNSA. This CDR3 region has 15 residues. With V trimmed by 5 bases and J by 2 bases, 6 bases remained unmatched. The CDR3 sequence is CASSPNRGAGNTIYF. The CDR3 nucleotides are TGTGCCAGCAGCCCCAACAGGGGAGCTGGAAACACCATATATTTT.

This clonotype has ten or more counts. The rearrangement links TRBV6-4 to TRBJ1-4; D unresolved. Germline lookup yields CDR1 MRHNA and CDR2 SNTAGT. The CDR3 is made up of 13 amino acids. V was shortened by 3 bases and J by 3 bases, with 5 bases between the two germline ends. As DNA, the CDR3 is TGTGCCAGCAGTGAGAAGCCTAATGAAAAACTGTTTTTT. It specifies CASSEKPNEKLFF.

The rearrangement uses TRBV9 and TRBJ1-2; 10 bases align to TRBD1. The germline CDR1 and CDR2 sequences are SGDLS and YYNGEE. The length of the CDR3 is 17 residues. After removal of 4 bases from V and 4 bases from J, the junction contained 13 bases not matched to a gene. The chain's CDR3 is CASSPHSRDRGPYGYTF. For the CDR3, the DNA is TGTGCCAGCAGCCCTCACTCCCGGGACAGGGGTCCCTATGGCTACACCTTC.

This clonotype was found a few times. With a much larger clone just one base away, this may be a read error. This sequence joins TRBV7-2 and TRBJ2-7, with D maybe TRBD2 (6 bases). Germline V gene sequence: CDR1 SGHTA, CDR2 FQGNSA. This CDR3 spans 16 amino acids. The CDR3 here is CACSLGFRGRSYEQYF. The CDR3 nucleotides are TGTGCCTGCAGCTTAGGGTTTCGGGGGAGATCCTACGAGCAGTACTTC.

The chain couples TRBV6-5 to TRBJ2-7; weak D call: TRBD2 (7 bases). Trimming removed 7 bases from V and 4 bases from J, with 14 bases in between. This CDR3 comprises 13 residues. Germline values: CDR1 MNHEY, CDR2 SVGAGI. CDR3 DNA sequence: TGTGCCAGCATCGCCCGGGGGGCGTACGAGCAGTACTTC. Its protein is CASIARGAYEQYF.

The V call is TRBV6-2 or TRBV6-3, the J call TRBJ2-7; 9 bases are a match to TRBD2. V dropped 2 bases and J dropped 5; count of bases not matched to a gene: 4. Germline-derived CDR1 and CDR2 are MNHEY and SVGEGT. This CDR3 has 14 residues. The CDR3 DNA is TGTGCCAGCAGTTACGCGGGGGGGGCCGACGAGCAGTACTTC. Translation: CASSYAGGADEQYF.

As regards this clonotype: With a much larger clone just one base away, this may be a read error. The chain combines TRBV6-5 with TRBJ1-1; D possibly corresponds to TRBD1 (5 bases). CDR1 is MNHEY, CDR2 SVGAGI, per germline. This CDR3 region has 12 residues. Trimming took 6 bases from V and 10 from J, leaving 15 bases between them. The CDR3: CASSPFRGIAFF. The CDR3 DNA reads TGTGCCAGCAGCCCCTTCCGGGGCATAGCTTTCTTT.

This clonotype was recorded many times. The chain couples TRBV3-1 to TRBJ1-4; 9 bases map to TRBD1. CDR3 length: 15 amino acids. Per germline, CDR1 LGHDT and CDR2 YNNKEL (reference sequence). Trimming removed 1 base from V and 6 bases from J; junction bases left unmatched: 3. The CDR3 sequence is CASSQAGTGHEKLFF. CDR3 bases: TGTGCCAGCAGCCAAGCCGGGACAGGGCATGAAAAACTGTTTTTT.